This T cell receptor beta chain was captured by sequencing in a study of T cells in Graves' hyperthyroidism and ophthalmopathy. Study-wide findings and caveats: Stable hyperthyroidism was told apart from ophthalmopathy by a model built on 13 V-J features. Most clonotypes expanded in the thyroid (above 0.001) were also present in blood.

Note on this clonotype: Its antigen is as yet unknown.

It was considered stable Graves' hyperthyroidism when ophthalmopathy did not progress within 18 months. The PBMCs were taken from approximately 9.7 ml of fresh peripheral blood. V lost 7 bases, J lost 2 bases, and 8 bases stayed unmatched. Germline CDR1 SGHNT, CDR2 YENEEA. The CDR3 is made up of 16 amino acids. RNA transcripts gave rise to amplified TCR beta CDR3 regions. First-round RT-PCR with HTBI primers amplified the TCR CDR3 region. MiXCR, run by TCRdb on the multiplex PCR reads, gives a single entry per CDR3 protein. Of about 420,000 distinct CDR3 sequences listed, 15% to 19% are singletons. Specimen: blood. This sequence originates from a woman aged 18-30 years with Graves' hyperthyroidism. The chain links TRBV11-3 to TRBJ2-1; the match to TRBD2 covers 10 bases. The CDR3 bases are TGTGCCAGCAACTCCAGAGCGGGGGGGGCCTACAATGAGCAGTTCTTC. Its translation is CASNSRAGGAYNEQFF.